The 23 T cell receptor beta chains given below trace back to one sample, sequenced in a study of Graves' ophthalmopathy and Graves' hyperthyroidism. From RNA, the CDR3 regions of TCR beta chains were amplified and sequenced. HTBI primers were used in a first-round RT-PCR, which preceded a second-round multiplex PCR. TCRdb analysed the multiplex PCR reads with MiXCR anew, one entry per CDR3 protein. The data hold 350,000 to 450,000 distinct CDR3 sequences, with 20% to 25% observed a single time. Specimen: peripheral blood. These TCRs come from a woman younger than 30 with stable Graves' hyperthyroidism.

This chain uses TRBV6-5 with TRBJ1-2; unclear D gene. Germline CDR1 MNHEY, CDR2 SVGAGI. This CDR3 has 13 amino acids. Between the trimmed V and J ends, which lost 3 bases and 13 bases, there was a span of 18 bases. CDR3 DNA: TGTGCCAGCAGTTATGACGGATCCCCGGTCTCCACCTTC. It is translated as CASSYDGSPVSTF.

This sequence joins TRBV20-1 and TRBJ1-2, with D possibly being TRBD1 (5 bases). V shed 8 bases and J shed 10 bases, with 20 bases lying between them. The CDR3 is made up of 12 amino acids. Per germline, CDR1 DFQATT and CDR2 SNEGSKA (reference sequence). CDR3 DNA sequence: TGCAGTTCTGGGGCCTCCGGGACGGACTACACCTTC. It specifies CSSGASGTDYTF.

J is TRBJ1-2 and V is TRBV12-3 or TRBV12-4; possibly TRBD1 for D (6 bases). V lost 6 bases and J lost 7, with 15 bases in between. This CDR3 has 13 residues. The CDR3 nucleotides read TGTGCCAGCAGCCCTTCTACAGGGTTTGGCTACACCTTC. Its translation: CASSPSTGFGYTF.

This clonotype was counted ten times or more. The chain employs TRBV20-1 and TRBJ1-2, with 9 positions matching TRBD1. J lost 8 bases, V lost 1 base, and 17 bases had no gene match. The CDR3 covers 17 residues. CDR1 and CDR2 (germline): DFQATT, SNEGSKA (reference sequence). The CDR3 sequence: CSARARTGVLYGDGYTF. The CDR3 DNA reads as TGCAGTGCTAGAGCCCGGACAGGGGTTCTTTACGGCGACGGCTACACCTTC.

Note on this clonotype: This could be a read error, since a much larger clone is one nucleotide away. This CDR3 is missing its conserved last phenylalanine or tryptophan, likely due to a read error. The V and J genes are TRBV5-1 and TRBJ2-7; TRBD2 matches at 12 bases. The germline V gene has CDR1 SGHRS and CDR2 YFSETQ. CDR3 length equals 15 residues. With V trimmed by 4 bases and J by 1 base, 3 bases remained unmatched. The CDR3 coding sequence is TGCGCCAGCAGCAACGGACTAGCGGGATCCTACGAGCAGTACTAC. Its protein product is CASSNGLAGSYEQYY.

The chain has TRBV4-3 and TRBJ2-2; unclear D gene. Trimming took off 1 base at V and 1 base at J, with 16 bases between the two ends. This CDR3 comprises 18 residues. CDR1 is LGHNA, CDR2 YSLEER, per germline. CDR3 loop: CASSQVKNSKMNTGELFF. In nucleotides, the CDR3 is TGCGCCAGCAGCCAAGTTAAGAACAGTAAAATGAACACCGGGGAGCTGTTTTTT.

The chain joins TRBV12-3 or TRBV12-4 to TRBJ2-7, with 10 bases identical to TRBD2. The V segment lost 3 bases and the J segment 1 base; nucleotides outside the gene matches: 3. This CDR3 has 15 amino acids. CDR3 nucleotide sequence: TGTGCCAGCAGTTTTCTAGCGGGAGAATCCTACGAGCAGTACTTC. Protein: CASSFLAGESYEQYF.

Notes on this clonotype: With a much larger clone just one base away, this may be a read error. The CDR3 reads CACNPDRDTGELFF. In DNA, the CDR3 is TGTGCCTGCAACCCTGACAGGGACACCGGGGAGCTGTTTTTT. The gene calls are TRBV2 and TRBJ2-2, with 7 bases aligning to TRBD1. J gave up 3 bases and V 11 bases, and 9 bases lay outside the gene matches. Germline assignment: CDR1 SNHLY and CDR2 FYNNEI. This CDR3 comprises 14 residues.

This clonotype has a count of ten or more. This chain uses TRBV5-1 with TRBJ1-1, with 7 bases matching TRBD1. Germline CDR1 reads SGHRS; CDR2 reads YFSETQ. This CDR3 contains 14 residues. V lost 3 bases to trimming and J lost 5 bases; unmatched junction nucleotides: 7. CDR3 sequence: CASSSGTVITEAFF. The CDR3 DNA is TGCGCCAGCAGCTCCGGGACAGTCATAACTGAAGCTTTCTTT.

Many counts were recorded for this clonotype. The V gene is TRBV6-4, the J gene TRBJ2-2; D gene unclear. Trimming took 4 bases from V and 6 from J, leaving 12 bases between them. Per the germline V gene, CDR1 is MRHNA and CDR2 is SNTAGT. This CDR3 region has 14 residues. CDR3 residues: CASSADPDSGELFF. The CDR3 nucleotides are TGTGCCAGCAGTGCTGACCCCGACTCCGGGGAGCTGTTTTTT.

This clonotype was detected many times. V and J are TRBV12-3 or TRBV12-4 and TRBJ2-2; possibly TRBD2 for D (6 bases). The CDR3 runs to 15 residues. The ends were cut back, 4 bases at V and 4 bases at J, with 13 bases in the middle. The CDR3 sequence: CASSSTGRGTGELFF. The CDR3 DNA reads TGTGCCAGCAGTTCAACCGGGAGAGGCACCGGGGAGCTGTTTTTT.

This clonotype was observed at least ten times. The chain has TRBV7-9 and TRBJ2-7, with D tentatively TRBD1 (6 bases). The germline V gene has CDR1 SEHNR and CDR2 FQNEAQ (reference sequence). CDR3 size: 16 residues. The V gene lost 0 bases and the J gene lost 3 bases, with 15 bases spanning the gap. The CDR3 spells CASSLARTAIIYEQYF. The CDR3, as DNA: TGTGCCAGCAGCTTAGCCAGGACAGCCATCATCTACGAGCAGTACTTC.

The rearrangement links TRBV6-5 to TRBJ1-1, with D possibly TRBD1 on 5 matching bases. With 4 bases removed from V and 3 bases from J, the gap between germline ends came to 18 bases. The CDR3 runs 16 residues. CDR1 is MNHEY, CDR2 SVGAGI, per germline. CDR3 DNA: TGTGCCAGCAGTTCGGGGCAGGGTACGGGGTACACTGAAGCTTTCTTT. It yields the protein CASSSGQGTGYTEAFF.

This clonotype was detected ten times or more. CDR3 region: CASSQGEGNQPQHF. For the CDR3, the DNA is TGTGCCAGCAGTCAGGGAGAAGGCAATCAGCCCCAGCATTTT. This sequence joins TRBV12-3 or TRBV12-4 and TRBJ1-5; possibly TRBD1 for D (5 bases). The V gene lost 5 bases and the J gene lost 2 bases, with 10 bases spanning the gap. CDR3 length: 14 amino acids.

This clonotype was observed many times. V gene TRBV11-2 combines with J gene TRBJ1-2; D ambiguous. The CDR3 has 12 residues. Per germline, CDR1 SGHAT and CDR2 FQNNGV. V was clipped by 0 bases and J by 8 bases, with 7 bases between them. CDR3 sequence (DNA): TGTGCCAGCAGCTTAGAGCGGGGAGGCTACACCTTC. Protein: CASSLERGGYTF.

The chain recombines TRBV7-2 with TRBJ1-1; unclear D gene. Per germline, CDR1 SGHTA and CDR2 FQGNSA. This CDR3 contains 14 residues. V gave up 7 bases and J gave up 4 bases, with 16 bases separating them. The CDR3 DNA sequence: TGTGCCAGCATCCCTTGGCTTGGGAGCACTGAAGCTTTCTTT. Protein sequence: CASIPWLGSTEAFF.

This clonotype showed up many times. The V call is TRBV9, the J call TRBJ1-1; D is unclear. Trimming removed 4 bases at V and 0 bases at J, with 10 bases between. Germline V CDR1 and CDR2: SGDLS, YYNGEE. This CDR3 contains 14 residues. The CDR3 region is CASSPRAVNTEAFF. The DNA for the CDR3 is TGTGCCAGCAGCCCCCGCGCGGTGAACACTGAAGCTTTCTTT.

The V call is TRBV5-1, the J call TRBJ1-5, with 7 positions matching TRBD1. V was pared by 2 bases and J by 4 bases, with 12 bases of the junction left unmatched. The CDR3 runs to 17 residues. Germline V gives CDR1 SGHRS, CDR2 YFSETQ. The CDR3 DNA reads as TGCGCCAGCAGCTTCAACGTCACAGGGGTATGGAATCAGCCCCAGCATTTT. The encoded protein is CASSFNVTGVWNQPQHF.

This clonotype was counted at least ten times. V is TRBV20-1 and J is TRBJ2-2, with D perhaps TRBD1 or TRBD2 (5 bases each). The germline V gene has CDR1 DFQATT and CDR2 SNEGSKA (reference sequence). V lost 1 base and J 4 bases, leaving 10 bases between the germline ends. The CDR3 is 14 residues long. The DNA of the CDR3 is TGCAGTGCTAGAGGAGGGGTAGTCACCGGGGAGCTGTTTTTT. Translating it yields CSARGGVVTGELFF.

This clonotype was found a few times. The CDR3 region is CASSPSGHTGELFF. The CDR3 DNA reads TGTGCCAGCTCACCATCCGGACACACCGGGGAGCTGTTTTTT. V usage is TRBV18 and J usage is TRBJ2-2; no definite D call. There are 14 residues in the CDR3. In germline, CDR1 is KGHSH, CDR2 LQKENI. The V and J ends lost 2 bases and 3 bases respectively, with 7 bases between them.

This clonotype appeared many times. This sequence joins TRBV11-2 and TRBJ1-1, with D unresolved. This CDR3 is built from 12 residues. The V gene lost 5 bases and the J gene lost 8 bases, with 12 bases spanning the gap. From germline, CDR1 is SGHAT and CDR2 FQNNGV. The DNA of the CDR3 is TGTGCCAGCAGCCAGACGGAATTGGAAGCTTTCTTT. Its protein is CASSQTELEAFF.

The CDR3 loop is CASSEYRTGGTEAFF. The DNA for the CDR3 is TGTGCCAGCAGTGAATATAGGACAGGGGGCACTGAAGCTTTCTTT. The V and J genes are TRBV6-1 and TRBJ1-1; 10 bases agree with TRBD1. The CDR3 covers 15 residues. Germline V gene lookup returns CDR1 MNHNS and CDR2 SASEGT. Trimming at V came to 2 bases and at J to 4 bases, leaving 4 bases not matched to a gene.

CDR3 residues: CSAGTGGSETQYF. The CDR3, as DNA: TGCAGTGCTGGGACAGGGGGGAGTGAGACCCAGTACTTC. The chain couples TRBV20-1 to TRBJ2-5; 11 bases fit TRBD1. V lost 5 bases and J lost 5; bases outside the gene matches: 4. CDR1 DFQATT and CDR2 SNEGSKA come from the germline V gene (reference sequence). The CDR3 consists of 13 residues.